This T cell receptor (beta chain) is from a study of cytomegalovirus exposure and HLA in healthy donors. The PCR used 60 Vbeta and 13 Jbeta primers. Measured with immunoSEQ multiplex PCR; TCRdb has only the in-frame clones, and not every one. Of tens of thousands of clones in the sample, under 85% are singletons; the top ten hold about 20%. Everyone who donated was a healthy bone marrow donor. Study-wide results and caveats: Per a later analysis, 15,000 to 20,000 TCR beta sequences showed association with HLA alleles at 0.05 false discovery rate. Per a prior analysis, the majority of TCR beta V segments were productive roughly 87% or roughly 30% of the time.

V lost 1 base and J lost 3, with 9 bases in between. Germline CDR1 and CDR2: MGHRA and YSYEKL. The length of the CDR3 is 14 residues. As regards this clone: Antigen: not known.

This sequence originates from a woman in her thirties or forties in good health and CMV-seropositive. The rearrangement joins TRBV4-1 to TRBJ1-2; D not certain. The sequencing sample was made of PBMCs. Written as DNA, the CDR3 is TGCGCCAGCAGCCAAGGAGACGGGTACTATGGCTACACCTTC. This sequence encodes CASSQGDGYYGYTF.